Listed below are T cell receptor beta chains from one sample, sequenced in a study of blood T cell repertoires in COVID-19. Using immunoSEQ multiplex PCR, the repertoire was profiled, and TCRdb retains in-frame clones only, with some absent. The sample records 95,000 to 130,000 clones, approximately 82% being singletons. Input material: peripheral blood. The receptors originated from a young man with acute or convalescent COVID-19. Each CDR3 is given with its conserved first and last residue. Each record gives: J gene, D gene, clone size, V gene, CDR3 protein, CDR3 DNA. D genes are given only for firm matches. The size of a clone is reported for some rows only, either as once, few or many, or as a class for expanded clones.

TRBJ1-1 | TRBD1 | . | TRBV18 | CASSPNHRGNTEAFF | TGTGCCAGCTCACCAAATCACAGGGGGAACACTGAAGCTTTCTTT
TRBJ2-5 | . | . | TRBV29-1 | CSVGNSPQETQYF | TGCAGCGTGGGCAACAGCCCACAAGAGACCCAGTACTTC
TRBJ1-2 | . | . | TRBV5-1 | CASSLDKNYGYTF | TGCGCCAGCTCGCTGGACAAGAACTATGGCTACACCTTC
TRBJ1-1 | TRBD1 | . | TRBV10-3 | CAISDRDRGPIEAFF | TGTGCCATCAGTGATAGGGACAGGGGACCCATTGAAGCTTTCTTT
TRBJ1-2 | . | . | TRBV27 | CASSFTGTPNGYTF | TGTGCCAGCAGTTTCACCGGGACACCTAATGGCTACACCTTC
TRBJ2-1 | TRBD2 | . | TRBV5-1 | CASSAVLAGGSHEQFF | TGCGCCAGCAGCGCCGTACTAGCGGGAGGGTCACATGAGCAGTTCTTC
TRBJ1-2 | TRBD1 | few | TRBV5-6 | CASSSTGGSYGYTF | TGTGCCAGCAGCTCGACAGGGGGCAGCTATGGCTACACCTTC
TRBJ1-6 | TRBD1 | . | TRBV19 | CASSIPTGTGINSPLHF | TGTGCCAGTAGTATCCCGACCGGGACAGGGATTAATTCACCCCTCCACTTT
TRBJ1-6 | . | . | TRBV5-4 | CASSLQDSYNSPLHF | TGTGCCAGCAGTCTCCAGGACTCCTATAATTCACCCCTCCACTTT
TRBJ2-7 | TRBD1 | . | TRBV6-5 | CASKGANYEQYF | TGTGCCAGCAAGGGGGCGAACTACGAGCAGTACTTC
TRBJ2-7 | TRBD2 | . | TRBV5-5 | CASSLGLANEQYF | TGTGCCAGCAGCTTGGGACTAGCCAACGAGCAGTACTTC
TRBJ2-1 | TRBD2 | . | TRBV2 | CASSRREDNEQFF | TGTGCCAGCAGTCGGCGGGAGGATAATGAGCAGTTCTTC
TRBJ1-1 | TRBD1 | . | TRBV28 | CASSLGTVVGEAFF | TGTGCCAGCAGTTTGGGGACAGTGGTGGGTGAAGCTTTCTTT
TRBJ2-6 | . | . | TRBV29-1 | CSVVPGSGANVLTF | TGCAGCGTTGTTCCAGGCTCGGGGGCCAACGTCCTGACTTTC
TRBJ1-1 | TRBD1 | . | TRBV19 | CATSRGRNTEAFF | TGTGCCACCTCCAGGGGGCGGAACACTGAAGCTTTCTTT
TRBJ1-1 | . | . | TRBV10-3 | CAISELGANTEAFF | TGTGCCATCAGTGAACTGGGGGCGAACACTGAAGCTTTCTTT
TRBJ2-2 | TRBD1 | . | TRBV30 | CAWTEGAGSGELFF | TGTGCCTGGACCGAGGGGGCTGGGTCCGGGGAGCTGTTTTTT
TRBJ1-6 | TRBD1 | . | TRBV14 | CASSHAGTGALGSPLHF | TGTGCCAGCAGCCATGCCGGGACAGGGGCCCTTGGGTCACCCCTCCACTTT
TRBJ2-2 | . | . | TRBV21-1 | CASRTPGGWAAPGELFF | TGTGCCAGCAGAACCCCAGGGGGCTGGGCGGCTCCCGGGGAGCTGTTTTTT
TRBJ2-5 | TRBD2 | . | TRBV7-3 | CASSLTGGLLETQYF | TGTGCCAGCAGCTTAACGGGGGGACTACTGGAGACCCAGTACTTC
TRBJ2-1 | TRBD1 | . | TRBV29-1 | CSGGSGTGASNEQFF | TGCAGCGGTGGTTCCGGGACAGGGGCCTCCAATGAGCAGTTCTTC
TRBJ2-7 | . | . | TRBV4-2 | CASSQELRGGSYEQYF | TGTGCCAGCAGCCAAGAGTTAAGGGGAGGTTCCTACGAGCAGTACTTC
TRBJ1-1 | . | . | TRBV5-1 | CASSLAGLGRVFDTEAFF | TGCGCCAGCAGCTTGGCCGGTTTGGGCAGGGTTTTCGACACTGAAGCTTTCTTT
TRBJ1-3 | . | . | TRBV7-9 | CASSPKPVRRSGNTIYF | TGTGCCAGCAGCCCCAAGCCTGTCAGGCGCTCTGGAAACACCATATATTTT
TRBJ1-1 | . | . | TRBV19 | CASSIGDLIRETEAFF | TGTGCCAGTAGTATAGGGGACCTTATTCGGGAGACTGAAGCTTTCTTT
TRBJ1-5 | TRBD1 | . | TRBV6-5 | CASSRDRGNQPQHF | TGTGCCAGCAGCCGGGACAGGGGCAATCAGCCCCAGCATTTT
TRBJ1-5 | . | . | TRBV5-6 | CASSLWHQSNQPQHF | TGTGCCAGCAGCTTGTGGCATCAGAGCAATCAGCCCCAGCATTTT
TRBJ1-1 | TRBD1 | . | TRBV6-2/TRBV6-3 | CASSYANWGQGRTEAFF | TGTGCCAGCAGTTACGCGAATTGGGGACAGGGAAGGACTGAAGCTTTCTTT
TRBJ2-5 | TRBD2 | once | TRBV27 | CASSAGLAGPKTQYF | TGTGCCAGCAGTGCTGGACTAGCGGGGCCGAAGACCCAGTACTTC
TRBJ1-2 | . | few | TRBV29-1 | CSVVRFGQVESYGYTF | TGCAGCGTTGTGCGTTTTGGTCAGGTAGAGTCCTATGGCTACACCTTC
TRBJ2-5 | TRBD1 | . | TRBV6-2/TRBV6-3 | CASSPGTVETQYF | TGTGCCAGCAGTCCCGGGACAGTGGAGACCCAGTACTTC
TRBJ2-5 | TRBD2 | . | TRBV9 | CASSVTSGGETQYF | TGTGCCAGCAGCGTCACTAGCGGTGGGGAGACCCAGTACTTC
TRBJ2-1 | . | . | TRBV19 | CASSIYLNEQFF | TGTGCCAGTAGTATCTATTTGAATGAGCAGTTCTTC
TRBJ1-3 | . | . | TRBV28 | CASSPPRGTGNTIYF | TGTGCCAGCAGTCCACCCCGGGGGACTGGAAACACCATATATTTT
TRBJ2-2 | TRBD2 | . | TRBV9 | CASSVGTSGISGELFF | TGTGCCAGCAGCGTCGGGACTAGCGGGATATCCGGGGAGCTGTTTTTT
TRBJ2-4 | . | . | TRBV9 | CASSVRRDGDIQYF | TGTGCCAGCAGCGTACGGAGGGACGGGGACATTCAGTACTTC
TRBJ2-1 | . | . | TRBV9 | CASSVAPLYEQFF | TGTGCCAGCAGCGTAGCCCCCCTCTATGAGCAGTTCTTC
TRBJ1-1 | . | . | TRBV6-2/TRBV6-3 | CASSYVGARTEAFF | TGTGCCAGCAGTTACGTGGGGGCCAGGACTGAAGCTTTCTTT
TRBJ2-5 | . | . | TRBV5-5 | CASSLGLDFQTQYF | TGTGCCAGCAGCTTGGGTCTGGACTTCCAGACCCAGTACTTC
TRBJ2-3 | TRBD1 | once | TRBV5-8 | CASSTGQYLGTDTQYF | TGTGCCAGCAGCACGGGACAGTATCTCGGCACAGATACGCAGTATTTT
TRBJ1-2 | . | few | TRBV2 | CASSEKTGLGRYTF | TGTGCCAGCAGTGAAAAAACAGGGCTAGGACGCTACACCTTC
TRBJ2-5 | TRBD1 | . | TRBV18 | CASSLQGGETQYF | TGTGCCAGCTCACTACAGGGGGGCGAGACCCAGTACTTC
TRBJ2-5 | . | . | TRBV11-2 | CASSDSWQETQYF | TGTGCCAGCAGCGACAGTTGGCAAGAGACCCAGTACTTC
TRBJ1-4 | . | . | TRBV6-2/TRBV6-3 | CASSRGYNEKLFF | TGTGCCAGCAGTAGGGGCTATAATGAAAAACTGTTTTTT
TRBJ1-1 | . | once | TRBV6-5 | CASSRTTLNTEAFF | TGTGCCAGCAGTCGGACAACCTTGAACACTGAAGCTTTCTTT
TRBJ1-5 | . | . | TRBV11-2 | CASSLGSYSNQPQHF | TGTGCCAGCAGCTTGGGGAGTTATAGCAATCAGCCCCAGCATTTT
TRBJ2-3 | TRBD2 | . | TRBV27 | CAGGSGRGTQYF | TGTGCCGGGGGTAGCGGGAGAGGTACGCAGTATTTT
TRBJ2-1 | . | . | TRBV12-3/TRBV12-4 | CASSPVEDEQFF | TGTGCCAGCAGTCCGGTTGAGGATGAGCAGTTCTTC
TRBJ1-5 | . | . | TRBV6-1 | CASSESGDRLPQHF | TGTGCCAGCAGTGAATCAGGGGATCGTCTGCCCCAGCATTTT